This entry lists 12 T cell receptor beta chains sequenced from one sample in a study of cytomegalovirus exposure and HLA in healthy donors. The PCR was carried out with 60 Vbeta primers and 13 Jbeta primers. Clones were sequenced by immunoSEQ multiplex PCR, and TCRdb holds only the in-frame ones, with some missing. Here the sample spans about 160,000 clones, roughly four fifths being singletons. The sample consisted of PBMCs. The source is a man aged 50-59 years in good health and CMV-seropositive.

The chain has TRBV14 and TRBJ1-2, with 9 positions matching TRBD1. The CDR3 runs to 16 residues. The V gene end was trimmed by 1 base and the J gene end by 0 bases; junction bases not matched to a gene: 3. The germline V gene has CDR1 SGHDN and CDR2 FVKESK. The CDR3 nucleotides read TGTGCCAGCAGCCAAGGACAGGGGGTTTCTAACTATGGCTACACCTTC. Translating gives CASSQGQGVSNYGYTF.

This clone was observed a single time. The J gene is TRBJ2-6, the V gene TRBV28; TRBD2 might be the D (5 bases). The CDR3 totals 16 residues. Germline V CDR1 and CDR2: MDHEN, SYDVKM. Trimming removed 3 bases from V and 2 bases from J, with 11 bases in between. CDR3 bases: TGTGCCAGCAGTTTGCGGGCTACCGCTGGGGCCAACGTCCTGACTTTC. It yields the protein CASSLRATAGANVLTF.

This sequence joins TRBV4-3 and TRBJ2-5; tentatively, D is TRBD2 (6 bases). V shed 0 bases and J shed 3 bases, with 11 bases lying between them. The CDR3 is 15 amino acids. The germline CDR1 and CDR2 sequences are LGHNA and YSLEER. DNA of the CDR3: TGCGCCAGCAGCCAAGAGGGTAGCGGTAAAGAGACCCAGTACTTC. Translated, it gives CASSQEGSGKETQYF.

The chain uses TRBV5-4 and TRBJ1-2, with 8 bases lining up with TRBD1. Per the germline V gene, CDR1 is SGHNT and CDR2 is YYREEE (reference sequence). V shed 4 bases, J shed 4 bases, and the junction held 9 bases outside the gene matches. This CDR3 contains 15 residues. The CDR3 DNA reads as TGTGCCAGCAGCACGATACAACAGGGGGTCTATGGCTACACCTTC. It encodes CASSTIQQGVYGYTF.

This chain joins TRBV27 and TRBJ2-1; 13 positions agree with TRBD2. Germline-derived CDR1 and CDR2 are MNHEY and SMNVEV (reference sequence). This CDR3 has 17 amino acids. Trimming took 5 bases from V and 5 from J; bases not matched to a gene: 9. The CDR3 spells CASSNWTSGSGNNEQFF. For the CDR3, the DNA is TGTGCCAGCAGTAACTGGACTAGCGGGAGTGGAAACAATGAGCAGTTCTTC.

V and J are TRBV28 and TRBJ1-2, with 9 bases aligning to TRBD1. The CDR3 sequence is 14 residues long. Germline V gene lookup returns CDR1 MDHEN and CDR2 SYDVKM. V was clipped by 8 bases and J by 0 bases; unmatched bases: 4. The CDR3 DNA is TGTGCCAGCTTACAGGGGGCGACTAACTATGGCTACACCTTC. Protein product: CASLQGATNYGYTF.

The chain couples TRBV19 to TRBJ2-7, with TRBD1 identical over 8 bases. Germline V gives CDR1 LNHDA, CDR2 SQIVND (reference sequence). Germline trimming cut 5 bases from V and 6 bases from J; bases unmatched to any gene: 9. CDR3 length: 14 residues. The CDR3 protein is CASSGQTGVGEQYF. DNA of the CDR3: TGTGCCAGTAGTGGGCAGACAGGGGTCGGCGAGCAGTACTTC. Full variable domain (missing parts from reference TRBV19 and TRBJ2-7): DGGITQSPKYLFRKEGQNVTLSCEQNLNHDAMYWYRQDPGQGLRLIYYSQIVNDFQKGDIAEGYSVSREKKESFPLTVTSAQKNPTAFYLCASSGQTGVGEQYFGPGTRLTVT.

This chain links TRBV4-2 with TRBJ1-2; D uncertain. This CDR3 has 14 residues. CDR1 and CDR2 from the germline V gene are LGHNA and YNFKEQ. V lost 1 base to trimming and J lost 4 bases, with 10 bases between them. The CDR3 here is CASSQGGAAYGYTF. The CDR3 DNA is TGTGCCAGCAGCCAAGGAGGTGCGGCCTATGGCTACACCTTC.

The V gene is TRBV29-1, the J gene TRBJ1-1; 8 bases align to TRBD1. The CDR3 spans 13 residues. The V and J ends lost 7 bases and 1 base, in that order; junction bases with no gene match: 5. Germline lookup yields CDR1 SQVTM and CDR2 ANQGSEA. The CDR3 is CSAAQGGNTEAFF. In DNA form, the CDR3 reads TGCAGCGCAGCACAGGGGGGGAACACTGAAGCTTTCTTT.

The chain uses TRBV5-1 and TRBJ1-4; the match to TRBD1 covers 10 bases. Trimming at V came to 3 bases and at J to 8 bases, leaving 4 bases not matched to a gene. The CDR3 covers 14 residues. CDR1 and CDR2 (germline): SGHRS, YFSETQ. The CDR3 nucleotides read TGCGCCAGCAGCTGGACAGGGGGAGAAGAAAAACTGTTTTTT. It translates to CASSWTGGEEKLFF.

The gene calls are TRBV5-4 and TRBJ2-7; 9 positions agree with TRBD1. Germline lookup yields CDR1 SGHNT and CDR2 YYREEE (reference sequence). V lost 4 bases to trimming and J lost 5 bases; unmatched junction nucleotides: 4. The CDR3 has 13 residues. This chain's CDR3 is CASSGGQGNEQYF. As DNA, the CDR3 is TGTGCCAGCAGCGGGGGACAGGGAAACGAGCAGTACTTC. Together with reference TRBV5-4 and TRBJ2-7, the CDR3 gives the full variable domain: ETGVTQSPTHLIKTRGQQVTLRCSSQSGHNTVSWYQQALGQGPQFIFQYYREEENGRGNFPPRFSGLQFPNYSSELNVNALELDDSALYLCASSGGQGNEQYFGPGTRLTVT.

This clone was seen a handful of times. CDR3 sequence (DNA): TGTGCCAGCAGCATCGGACAGGCAAACTATGGCTACACCTTC. Residues: CASSIGQANYGYTF. This chain joins TRBV5-6 and TRBJ1-2; 7 bases fit TRBD1. The CDR3 runs 14 residues. V lost 4 bases and J lost 2; bases outside the gene matches: 5. Germline V gene lookup returns CDR1 SGHDT and CDR2 YYEEEE.